A single sample gave rise to the 7 T cell receptor beta chains below, sequenced in a study of CD8 T cells in ankylosing spondylitis. Whole-study findings and limits: Characteristic of ankylosing spondylitis blood, it appeared, was a TCR beta motif comprising about eight highly homologous variants.

TCRdb ran MiXCR on the 5' RACE reads and lists one entry per CDR3 protein. This sample yields fewer than 450,000 distinct CDR3 sequences, of which roughly 15% are seen a single time; 1% belongs to the top ten. These receptors have no identified antigens. What was sequenced was blood, either unsorted or a sorted T cell fraction (not recorded which). These receptors all come from a male donor with ankylosing spondylitis.

This clonotype was counted between two and nine times. This chain links TRBV11-2 with TRBJ2-7; D not resolved. The CDR3 consists of 16 residues. Trimming cost V 0 bases and J 0 bases, with 12 bases left between them. Looked up from germline, CDR1 is SGHAT and CDR2 is FQNNGV. In nucleotides, the CDR3 is TGTGCCAGCAGCTTAGATCGGTTCAGATACTCCTACGAGCAGTACTTC. Its translation is CASSLDRFRYSYEQYF.

This clonotype was recorded many times. The V and J genes are TRBV7-6 and TRBJ2-3, with unresolved D. Deletions cut 0 bases from V and 0 bases from J, with 16 bases between. The CDR3 consists of 18 residues. Germline V gene data show CDR1 as SGHVS and CDR2 as FNYEAQ. The CDR3 sequence is CASSLAPAILSSTDTQYF. Here the CDR3 DNA reads TGTGCCAGCAGCTTAGCGCCTGCAATACTATCTAGCACAGATACGCAGTATTTT.

The chain couples TRBV4-2 to TRBJ2-3; 9 nucleotides align to TRBD1. Trimming removed 4 bases from V and 5 bases from J; junction bases left unmatched: 10. The CDR3 has 16 residues. CDR1 is LGHNA, CDR2 YNFKEQ, per germline. The CDR3 loop is CASSLGRDRVIDTQYF. The CDR3 DNA reads TGTGCCAGCAGCCTAGGCCGGGACAGGGTAATAGATACGCAGTATTTT.

J is TRBJ2-1 and V is TRBV3-1, with D perhaps matching TRBD1 or TRBD2 (6 bases each). The germline V and J ends were trimmed by 2 bases and 1 base, with 12 bases remaining between them. CDR1 LGHDT and CDR2 YNNKEL come from the germline V gene (reference sequence). This CDR3 is built from 16 residues. The CDR3 spells CASSQWGASSYNEQFF. CDR3 in DNA: TGTGCCAGCAGCCAATGGGGGGCTAGTTCCTACAATGAGCAGTTCTTC.

The genes are TRBV2 and TRBJ2-7, with 8 bases that match TRBD1. This CDR3 is 13 amino acids long. Germline V CDR1 and CDR2: SNHLY, FYNNEI. V was pared by 4 bases and J by 6 bases, with 5 bases of the junction left unmatched. CDR3 DNA sequence: TGTGCCAGCAGTGGGCAGGGGGCGGGCGAGCAGTACTTC. Residues: CASSGQGAGEQYF.

The gene calls are TRBV7-2 and TRBJ2-3, with 7 nucleotides matching TRBD2. The junction had 11 bases not matched to a gene; V was cut back by 4 bases and J by 4 bases. The CDR3 is 16 residues long. The germline V gene has CDR1 SGHTA and CDR2 FQGNSA. The CDR3 DNA reads TGTGCCAGCAGCTACCTACTTGGGGGGGGACCAGATACGCAGTATTTT. This translates into CASSYLLGGGPDTQYF.

The sample holds many counts of this clonotype. The CDR3 region has the DNA TGTGCCAGCAGTTACTCGGCTAGCGGGATCGTAGAGACCCAGTACTTC. Amino acid sequence: CASSYSASGIVETQYF. This chain uses TRBV6-5 with TRBJ2-5, with 9 bases matching TRBD2. The germline V gene has CDR1 MNHEY and CDR2 SVGAGI. The CDR3 sequence is 16 residues long. The V and J ends lost 0 bases and 4 bases, in that order; junction bases with no gene match: 6.